Below are 11 T cell receptor beta chains sequenced from a single sample in a study of blood T cell repertoires in COVID-19. Libraries were prepared by immunoSEQ multiplex PCR; TCRdb keeps only in-frame clonotypes and omits some of them. The sample lists about 59,000 clones, around 67% seen once, with more than 11% in the top ten. The specimen sequenced was peripheral blood. The receptors originated from a woman in her 70s with acute or convalescent COVID-19.

The V call is TRBV12-5, the J call TRBJ1-2, with unresolved D. CDR3 length: 14 residues. Germline V gene lookup returns CDR1 LGHNT and CDR2 FRNRAP. Trimming took 0 bases from V and 6 from J, leaving 11 bases between them. The CDR3: CASGLVLGLNGYTF. The DNA of the CDR3 is TGTGCTAGTGGTTTGGTACTAGGTCTCAATGGCTACACCTTC.

DNA of the CDR3: TGTGCCAGCAGCCAAGGGGTCGTGGAGACCCAGCATTTT. Encoded protein: CASSQGVVETQHF. The V gene is TRBV3-1 (or the pseudogene TRBV3-2), the J gene TRBJ1-5; D is undetermined. The V gene's germline CDR1 is LGHDT and CDR2 YNNKEL (reference sequence). V lost 1 base and J 11 bases, leaving 12 bases between the germline ends. The CDR3 runs 13 residues.

The chain carries TRBV12-5 and TRBJ2-2, with 7 positions matching TRBD1. With 6 bases clipped from V and 4 bases from J, the junction kept 14 bases outside the gene matches. The CDR3 length is 17 residues. Per germline, CDR1 LGHNT and CDR2 FRNRAP. This CDR3 reads CASGWLLGQDLTGELFF. The CDR3 coding sequence is TGTGCTAGTGGGTGGCTTTTAGGACAGGACCTCACCGGGGAGCTGTTTTTT.

The CDR3 nucleotides are TGTGCCAGCAGCTTAGATGTAGGGGTCCCGCGATACAATGAGCAGTTCTTC. Amino acid sequence: CASSLDVGVPRYNEQFF. The chain couples TRBV7-9 to TRBJ2-1; TRBD1 might be the D (5 bases). CDR3 length equals 17 residues. The germline V gene has CDR1 SEHNR and CDR2 FQNEAQ (reference sequence). Trimming stripped 1 base from V and 4 bases from J, with 17 bases between.

The chain employs TRBV6-1 and TRBJ1-5; 9 bases are a match to TRBD1. The CDR3 sequence is 14 residues long. Germline CDR1 reads MNHNS; CDR2 reads SASEGT. The ends lost 4 bases at V and 6 bases at J; junction bases unmatched: 4. The CDR3 protein is CASSGADRGQPQHF. The CDR3 bases are TGTGCCAGCAGTGGAGCGGACAGGGGTCAGCCCCAGCATTTT.

This clone was detected once. The rearrangement joins TRBV5-1 to TRBJ2-1, with TRBD2 matching over 11 bases. The V segment lost 2 bases and the J segment 9 bases; nucleotides outside the gene matches: 4. The CDR3 runs to 14 residues. The germline V gene encodes CDR1 SGHRS and CDR2 YFSETQ. In DNA form, the CDR3 reads TGCGCCAGCAGCTTTAGCGGGGGGGCCTTTGAGCAGTTCTTC. Amino acid sequence: CASSFSGGAFEQFF.

This chain uses TRBV7-6 with TRBJ1-2; 7 positions agree with TRBD1. CDR1 and CDR2 (germline): SGHVS, FNYEAQ. The CDR3 has 15 residues. V lost 2 bases, J lost 2 bases, and 5 bases stayed unmatched. The CDR3 reads CASSLTPTGNYGYTF. CDR3 coding DNA: TGTGCCAGCAGCTTAACTCCGACAGGGAACTATGGCTACACCTTC.

This chain links TRBV5-6 with TRBJ1-2, with a possible D match to TRBD1 (5 bases). CDR3 length: 13 amino acids. The germline V gene has CDR1 SGHDT and CDR2 YYEEEE. V gave up 5 bases and J gave up 4 bases, with 12 bases separating them. Here the CDR3 reads CASSQRQGYGYTF. CDR3 nucleotide sequence: TGTGCCAGCAGTCAAAGGCAGGGCTATGGCTACACCTTC.

CDR3 nucleotide sequence: TGCGCCAGCAGTCCGCAGGGCAGGGAAAATGAAAAACTGTTTTTT. It encodes CASSPQGRENEKLFF. This rearrangement joins TRBV5-1 to TRBJ1-4; possible D gene TRBD1, 5 bases. CDR1 is SGHRS and CDR2 is YFSETQ in the germline V gene. The CDR3 runs to 15 residues. The germline V and J ends were trimmed by 5 bases and 5 bases, with 16 bases remaining between them.

This chain joins TRBV10-3 and TRBJ1-1; 7 positions agree with TRBD1. The trim removed 2 bases at V and 1 base at J, leaving 4 bases unmatched. CDR1 is ENHRY and CDR2 is SYGVKD in the germline V gene. The CDR3 length is 15 residues. Here the CDR3 reads CAISERQGWNTEAFF. The CDR3 DNA follows: TGTGCCATCAGTGAGCGACAGGGCTGGAACACTGAAGCTTTCTTT.

The gene calls are TRBV3-1 (or the pseudogene TRBV3-2) and TRBJ2-7; D is uncertain. Germline V lookup: CDR1 LGHDT, CDR2 YNNKEL (reference sequence). The CDR3 extends over 13 amino acids. V shed 0 bases and J shed 3 bases, with 6 bases lying between them. The CDR3 here is CASSQDVYYEQYF. CDR3 in DNA: TGTGCCAGCAGCCAAGACGTATACTACGAGCAGTACTTC.